These T cell receptor beta chains were read from a single sample in a study of shared clonotypes between healthy human individuals. Sequencing used immunoSEQ multiplex PCR; TCRdb keeps in-frame clones, though not all of them. Of about 1,900,000 clones listed, approximately 94% are singletons. Sequenced: naive CD8+ T cells sorted from blood. Receptors originate from a young man in good health. Both conserved end residues are part of each CDR3. Fields, in order: clone size, D gene, J gene, V gene, CDR3 protein, CDR3 DNA. D genes are given only for firm matches. Only part of the rows carry a size: once, few, many, or a class if the clone is expanded.

once	TRBD2	TRBJ2-7	TRBV19	CASSSGGPYEQYF	TGTGCCAGTAGTTCGGGAGGCCCCTACGAGCAGTACTTC
.	.	TRBJ2-2	TRBV18	CASSPLPYKGGELASNTGELFF	TGTGCCAGCTCACCACTTCCCTATAAAGGCGGGGAGCTAGCTTCGAACACCGGGGAGCTGTTTTTT
.	.	TRBJ1-2	TRBV5-4	CASSLEGLVGYGYTF	TGTGCCAGCAGCTTGGAGGGGCTTGTAGGCTATGGCTACACCTTC
once	.	TRBJ1-1	TRBV11-2	CASSLGNMNTEAFF	TGTGCCAGCAGCTTAGGAAACATGAACACTGAAGCTTTCTTT
.	.	TRBJ2-7	TRBV27	CASSLGQSYEQYF	TGTGCCAGCAGTTTAGGACAGTCCTACGAGCAGTACTTC
.	.	TRBJ2-7	TRBV7-9	CASSSPRDPSSYEQYF	TGTGCCAGCAGCTCCCCCCGGGACCCGAGCTCCTACGAGCAGTACTTC
.	.	TRBJ2-2	TRBV7-9	CASSWITGELFF	TGTGCCAGCAGCTGGATTACCGGGGAGCTGTTTTTT
.	.	TRBJ2-7	TRBV11-1	CASSLDRTYEQYF	TGTGCCAGCAGCTTGGATAGAACCTACGAGCAGTACTTC
.	.	TRBJ1-4	TRBV6-4	CASSDVEGEKLFF	TGTGCCAGCAGTGACGTGGAGGGTGAAAAACTGTTTTTT
.	TRBD2	TRBJ2-1	TRBV2	CASSVAGGDNEQFF	TGTGCCAGCAGTGTAGCGGGGGGGGACAATGAGCAGTTCTTC
.	TRBD1	TRBJ2-6	TRBV6-4	CASETGQLSGANVLTF	TGTGCCAGCGAAACGGGACAGCTCTCTGGGGCCAACGTCCTGACTTTC
.	TRBD2	TRBJ2-1	TRBV27	CASSLRLASNEQFF	TGTGCCAGCAGTTTAAGACTAGCATCGAATGAGCAGTTCTTC
.	TRBD1	TRBJ1-1	TRBV13	CASSLARGRGTEAFF	TGTGCCAGCAGCTTAGCGAGGGGGCGAGGTACTGAAGCTTTCTTT
.	.	TRBJ2-3	TRBV5-1	CASSLVEGDRGTDTQYF	TGCGCCAGCAGCTTGGTTGAGGGGGACCGGGGCACAGATACGCAGTATTTT
once	TRBD2	TRBJ2-5	TRBV7-8	CASSKQASGQETQYF	TGTGCCAGCAGTAAACAGGCTAGCGGGCAGGAGACCCAGTACTTC
.	.	TRBJ2-1	TRBV7-6	CASSLLGGPNEQFF	TGTGCCAGCAGCTTACTAGGAGGGCCCAATGAGCAGTTCTTC
.	.	TRBJ2-7	TRBV5-8	CASSRDFRPSYEQYF	TGTGCCAGCAGTCGGGACTTTCGCCCCTCCTACGAGCAGTACTTC
.	.	TRBJ1-5	TRBV27	CASSPRGGPYSNQPQHF	TGTGCCAGCAGTCCCCGCGGAGGACCCTATAGCAATCAGCCCCAGCATTTT
.	.	TRBJ2-1	TRBV6-1	CASSEGGRGYYNEQFF	TGTGCCAGCAGTGAAGGAGGTAGGGGTTACTACAATGAGCAGTTCTTC
.	.	TRBJ1-5	TRBV9	CASSPGGGWGLPQHF	TGTGCCAGCAGCCCAGGTGGGGGGTGGGGATTACCCCAGCATTTT
.	.	TRBJ1-1	TRBV13	CASSPSPGQEAFF	TGTGCCAGCAGCCCCTCACCAGGACAGGAAGCTTTCTTT
.	.	TRBJ1-5	TRBV29-1	CSVSDPGPQPQHF	TGCAGCGTTTCCGATCCGGGTCCCCAGCCCCAGCATTTT
once	TRBD1	TRBJ2-7	TRBV6-1	CASGTVSYEQYF	TGTGCCAGCGGGACAGTCTCCTACGAGCAGTACTTC
.	TRBD2	TRBJ2-1	TRBV4-2	CASSPSGGSYNEQFF	TGTGCCAGCAGTCCTAGCGGGGGTTCCTACAATGAGCAGTTCTTC
.	TRBD2	TRBJ2-1	TRBV4-1	CASSLLVGGGYNEQFF	TGCGCCAGCAGCCTCCTCGTGGGCGGGGGTTACAATGAGCAGTTCTTC
.	.	TRBJ2-5	TRBV2	CASSFPGREKETQYF	TGTGCCAGCAGTTTCCCCGGACGGGAAAAAGAGACCCAGTACTTC
.	.	TRBJ2-5	TRBV4-3	CASSRLLVYQETQYF	TGCGCCAGCAGCCGATTACTAGTGTACCAAGAGACCCAGTACTTC
once	TRBD2	TRBJ2-2	TRBV2	CASADPLAGSGELFF	TGTGCCAGCGCTGACCCTTTAGCGGGATCCGGGGAGCTGTTTTTT
.	TRBD2	TRBJ2-7	TRBV9	CASSPDWREAPHYEQYF	TGTGCCAGCAGCCCCGACTGGCGGGAGGCCCCCCATTACGAGCAGTACTTC
few	.	TRBJ1-1	TRBV19	CASAHGQGLNTEAFF	TGTGCCAGTGCCCACGGGCAGGGTTTGAACACTGAAGCTTTCTTT
few	.	TRBJ2-7	TRBV11-2	CATEAQSSYEQYF	TGTGCCACCGAGGCCCAAAGCTCCTACGAGCAGTACTTC
once	TRBD1	TRBJ2-3	TRBV11-2	CASSRTGVGSRTQYF	TGTGCCAGCAGCCGGACAGGGGTCGGGAGTCGTACGCAGTATTTT
.	.	TRBJ1-1	TRBV2	CASSDSAYLEAFF	TGTGCCAGCAGTGACTCAGCGTATCTTGAAGCTTTCTTT
once	TRBD2	TRBJ2-7	TRBV7-8	CASSFTKGLAGASLSYEQYF	TGTGCCAGCAGCTTCACAAAAGGACTAGCGGGAGCATCCCTCTCCTACGAGCAGTACTTC
.	.	TRBJ1-2	TRBV5-8	CASSLEARNYGYTF	TGTGCCAGCAGCTTGGAAGCTCGAAACTATGGCTACACCTTC
.	.	TRBJ2-7	TRBV27	CASSLAGAYEQYF	TGTGCCAGCAGTTTAGCAGGGGCCTACGAGCAGTACTTC
once	.	TRBJ2-7	TRBV10-2	CASWGLADEQYF	TGCGCCAGCTGGGGACTGGCCGACGAGCAGTACTTC